A single sample is the source of the 14 T cell receptor beta chains below, sequenced in a study of beta chain features in type 1 diabetes. General study results and limits: Among all four CD4+ subsets, Type 1 diabetes patients had TCRB CDR3s that were moderately but significantly shorter.

The authors reverse transcribed all of the isolated RNA, so sequencing captured expressed TCRB transcripts. Measured with immunoSEQ multiplex PCR; TCRdb has only the in-frame clones, and not every one. Among 250,000 to 300,000 clones listed, roughly an eighth were seen once. These TCRs' antigens remain unknown. The sample taken for sequencing was naive CD4+ T cells from blood. The receptors originated from a young man with type 1 diabetes.

There are a few counts of this clone. The V and J genes are TRBV7-2 and TRBJ2-7, with a tentative D call TRBD1 (6 bases). Germline values: CDR1 SGHTA, CDR2 FQGNSA. V was cut by 6 bases and J by 2 bases, with 17 bases left in between. The CDR3 is 15 residues long. The CDR3 region has the DNA TGTGCCAGCAGGCGAACAGGGAACTCGGCCTACGAGCAGTACTTC. Protein sequence: CASRRTGNSAYEQYF.

Worth noting for this clone: Relative to the germline gene, one junction end is altered; a read error may explain this. The J gene is TRBJ2-7, the V gene TRBV16; TRBD2 is a possible D gene (6 bases). The CDR3 length is 13 residues. CDR1 is KGHSY, CDR2 FQNENV, per germline. The CDR3 here is CASSQWSRSGLVF. The CDR3 DNA is TGTGCCAGCAGCCAATGGAGTAGAAGCGGGCTGGTCTTC.

This clone was seen only a few times. The chain couples TRBV30 to TRBJ2-1, with D uncertain. The CDR3 loop spans 15 amino acids. With 4 bases removed from V and 0 bases from J, the gap between germline ends came to 13 bases. Germline-derived CDR1 and CDR2 are GTSNPN and SVGIG (reference sequence). CDR3 bases: TGTGCCTGGACTAAGAGCATGAGCTCCTACAATGAGCAGTTCTTC. Its protein product is CAWTKSMSSYNEQFF.

This clone was seen a few times. The gene calls are TRBV19 and TRBJ1-5, with D possibly TRBD1 on 5 matching bases. Germline V gene sequence: CDR1 LNHDA, CDR2 SQIVND (reference sequence). This CDR3 comprises 11 residues. The ends were cut back, 3 bases at V and 11 bases at J, with 8 bases in the middle. CDR3 nucleotides: TGTGCCAGTAGTATCCCGGGGGCCCAGCATTTT. It is translated as CASSIPGAQHF. The full variable domain, completed using reference TRBV19 and TRBJ1-5, is DGGITQSPKYLFRKEGQNVTLSCEQNLNHDAMYWYRQDPGQGLRLIYYSQIVNDFQKGDIAEGYSVSREKKESFPLTVTSAQKNPTAFYLCASSIPGAQHFGDGTRLSIL.

This clone was seen only a few times. The chain uses TRBV11-2 and TRBJ2-5, with D possibly being TRBD1 (6 bases). The CDR3 is made up of 14 amino acids. V lost 4 bases, J lost 5 bases, and 14 bases lay in between. Per the germline V gene, CDR1 is SGHAT and CDR2 is FQNNGV. The CDR3 DNA follows: TGTGCCAGCAGCTACCGCATCAGGGGCGAGACCCAGTACTTC. Its protein product is CASSYRIRGETQYF. The full variable domain, completed using reference TRBV11-2 and TRBJ2-5, is EAGVAQSPRYKIIEKRQSVAFWCNPISGHATLYWYQQILGQGPKLLIQFQNNGVVDDSQLPKDRFSAERLKGVDSTLKIQPAKLEDSAVYLCASSYRIRGETQYFGPGTRLLVL.

The table lists this clone with a few counts. The chain carries TRBV6-1 and TRBJ2-4, with 8 bases aligning to TRBD1. Germline assignment: CDR1 MNHNS and CDR2 SASEGT. The ends lost 2 bases at V and 4 bases at J; junction bases unmatched: 4. This CDR3 is 15 amino acids long. CDR3 nucleotide sequence: TGTGCCAGCAGTGAATCTCGGACAGGGAAAAACATTCAGTACTTC. Translation gives CASSESRTGKNIQYF.

This clone was counted between two and nine times. The V call is TRBV28, the J call TRBJ2-7; 8 bases fit TRBD2. V shed 4 bases, J shed 3 bases, and the junction held 11 bases outside the gene matches. The length of the CDR3 is 16 residues. Per the germline V gene, CDR1 is MDHEN and CDR2 is SYDVKM. CDR3 in DNA: TGTGCCAGCAGTTCCCATATATGGCGGGAGGTCTACGAGCAGTACTTC. Residues: CASSSHIWREVYEQYF.

This clone was observed a few times. The chain joins TRBV7-9 to TRBJ2-7, with 8 positions matching TRBD1. V lost 4 bases to trimming and J lost 5 bases; unmatched junction nucleotides: 16. The CDR3 totals 17 residues. In germline, CDR1 is SEHNR, CDR2 FQNEAQ (reference sequence). The CDR3 protein is CASSSPWGRGQKDEQYF. The CDR3, as DNA: TGTGCCAGCAGCTCTCCTTGGGGCAGGGGGCAAAAGGACGAGCAGTACTTC.

The rearrangement links TRBV4-2 to TRBJ2-7; 12 bases align to TRBD2. CDR1 LGHNA and CDR2 YNFKEQ come from the germline V gene. This CDR3 spans 18 amino acids. J gave up 5 bases and V 0 bases, and 11 bases lay outside the gene matches. Here the CDR3 DNA reads TGTGCCAGCAGCCAAGAACCCCACATACTAGCGGGAGGCAACGAGCAGTACTTC. Its translation is CASSQEPHILAGGNEQYF.

This clone was found once. The chain has TRBV19 and TRBJ2-7; 9 nucleotides align to TRBD2. This CDR3 contains 15 residues. V was pared by 6 bases and J by 6 bases, with 12 bases of the junction left unmatched. The germline V gene encodes CDR1 LNHDA and CDR2 SQIVND (reference sequence). In DNA, the CDR3 is TGTGCCAGTAGATCCGGGACTAGCAGTGTCGGCGAGCAGTACTTC. This encodes CASRSGTSSVGEQYF.

This clone was detected many times. The rearrangement joins TRBV29-1 to TRBJ2-3; no clear D gene. The V end lost 7 bases, the J end lost 5 bases, and 7 bases lay between the germline ends. The CDR3 contains 10 residues. CDR1 is SQVTM, CDR2 ANQGSEA, per germline. DNA of the CDR3: TGCAGCGGAGGCCGAGATACGCAGTATTTT. It specifies CSGGRDTQYF.

The chain combines TRBV7-6 with TRBJ2-7, with D maybe TRBD2 (6 bases). Trimming stripped 5 bases from V and 7 bases from J, with 24 bases between. In germline, CDR1 is SGHVS, CDR2 FNYEAQ. The length of the CDR3 is 16 residues. CDR3 amino acids: CASSPMGSSGPGEQYF. The CDR3 coding sequence is TGTGCCAGCAGCCCCATGGGTAGTAGCGGACCTGGGGAGCAGTACTTC. The whole variable domain, filled in from reference TRBV7-6 and TRBJ2-7, reads GAGVSQSPRYKVTKRGQDVALRCDPISGHVSLYWYRQALGQGPEFLTYFNYEAQQDKSGLPNDRFSAERPEGSISTLTIQRTEQRDSAMYRCASSPMGSSGPGEQYFGPGTRLTVT.

The chain couples TRBV11-2 to TRBJ2-1; D is unclear. The V end was cut by 5 bases, the J end by 11 bases, with 10 bases between. The V gene's germline CDR1 is SGHAT and CDR2 FQNNGV. The CDR3 length is 11 residues. CDR3 sequence (DNA): TGTGCCAGCAGCAAACCAGAAAAGCAGTTCTTC. Protein sequence: CASSKPEKQFF.

This clone showed up just a few times. The V and J genes are TRBV28 and TRBJ2-5, with TRBD2 identical over 10 bases. The germline CDR1 and CDR2 sequences are MDHEN and SYDVKM. The CDR3 consists of 12 residues. V gave up 4 bases and J gave up 7 bases; unmatched junction bases: 0. The CDR3 here is CASSSSGRTQYF. The CDR3 DNA reads as TGTGCCAGCAGTTCTAGCGGGAGGACCCAGTACTTC. Variable domain in full (rest from reference TRBV28 and TRBJ2-5): DVKVTQSSRYLVKRTGEKVFLECVQDMDHENMFWYRQDPGLGLRLIYFSYDVKMKEKGDIPEGYSVSREKKERFSLILESASTNQTSMYLCASSSSGRTQYFGPGTRLLVL.